These 21 T cell receptor beta chains were all obtained from the same sample, sequenced in a study of cytomegalovirus exposure and HLA in healthy donors. A multiplex PCR was run with 60 Vbeta primers and 13 Jbeta primers. Assay: immunoSEQ multiplex PCR; the TCRdb copy retains only in-frame clones and omits some. This table has about 130,000 clones, about three quarters appearing once. Material for sequencing was PBMCs. The receptors here all came from a male donor in good health and CMV-seronegative.

The chain combines TRBV6-5 with TRBJ1-5; tentative D call: TRBD1 (5 bases). CDR1 MNHEY and CDR2 SVGAGI come from the germline V gene. Trimming cost V 0 bases and J 3 bases, with 9 bases left between them. The CDR3 runs to 15 residues. CDR3 DNA: TGTGCCAGCAGTTACTCGGGGGGGTACAATCAGCCCCAGCATTTT. It is translated as CASSYSGGYNQPQHF.

The chain employs TRBV7-2 and TRBJ2-1, with 14 bases identical to TRBD2. Germline V gives CDR1 SGHTA, CDR2 FQGNSA. The CDR3 runs to 15 residues. J lost 10 bases, V lost 0 bases, and 2 bases had no gene match. In DNA, the CDR3 is TGTGCCAGCAGCTTAGCAGGACTAGCGGGGGGAGAGCAGTTCTTC. Translating gives CASSLAGLAGGEQFF.

This chain connects TRBV5-1 to TRBJ2-2; 8 positions match TRBD1. Germline V gene data show CDR1 as SGHRS and CDR2 as YFSETQ. V shed 5 bases and J 3 bases; nucleotides not matched to a gene: 3. The CDR3 is made up of 14 amino acids. The CDR3 DNA sequence: TGCGCCAGCAGGACAGGGGAAGACACCGGGGAGCTGTTTTTT. This gives the protein CASRTGEDTGELFF.

The chain is built from TRBV2 and TRBJ1-1, with D maybe TRBD1 (6 bases). The CDR3 covers 14 residues. Trimming took off 10 bases at V and 0 bases at J, with 15 bases between the two ends. Germline CDR1 is SNHLY and CDR2 is FYNNEI. CDR3: CATKEQGMNTEAFF. The CDR3 DNA reads TGTGCCACCAAAGAACAGGGCATGAACACTGAAGCTTTCTTT.

V and J are TRBV7-3 and TRBJ1-1; D is uncertain. Between the trimmed V and J ends, which lost 0 bases and 0 bases, there was a span of 11 bases. Germline CDR1 SGHTA, CDR2 FQGTGA. CDR3 length: 16 residues. The CDR3 nucleotides are TGTGCCAGCAGCTTAACGTCCGGGGTCATGAACACTGAAGCTTTCTTT. This translates into CASSLTSGVMNTEAFF.

This chain joins TRBV7-9 and TRBJ2-1; TRBD2 matches 10 bases. Germline CDR1 reads SEHNR; CDR2 reads FQNEAQ (reference sequence). The CDR3 has 17 amino acids. V lost 4 bases to trimming and J lost 10 bases; unmatched junction nucleotides: 16. Here the CDR3 DNA reads TGTGCCAGCAGCTCATACAGAGCGGCTAGCGGGAGAGGGGAGCAGTTCTTC. This gives the protein CASSSYRAASGRGEQFF.

The gene calls are TRBV11-1 and TRBJ2-7; 8 positions match TRBD1. Looked up from germline, CDR1 is SGHAT and CDR2 is FQDESV (reference sequence). Trimming cost V 5 bases and J 6 bases; bases outside gene matches: 3. The CDR3 runs 12 residues. CDR3 DNA: TGTGCCAGCAGCACAGACAGGGGCGAGCAGTACTTC. Translated, it gives CASSTDRGEQYF. The whole variable domain, remainder taken from reference TRBV11-1 and TRBJ2-7, is EAEVAQSPRYKITEKSQAVAFWCDPISGHATLYWYRQILGQGPELLVQFQDESVVDDSQLPKDRFSAERLKGVDSTLKIQPAELGDSAMYLCASSTDRGEQYFGPGTRLTVT.

This clone has a handful of counts. The chain has TRBV5-6 and TRBJ2-5; D is perhaps TRBD2 (5 bases). Germline values: CDR1 SGHDT, CDR2 YYEEEE. This CDR3 region has 14 residues. V lost 4 bases, J lost 7 bases, and 17 bases lay in between. Here the CDR3 DNA reads TGTGCCAGCAGCCAGCCCGACGGAGGCGGGACCCAGTACTTC. Its translation: CASSQPDGGGTQYF.

This rearrangement joins TRBV5-1 to TRBJ2-1, with 8 positions matching TRBD1. From germline, CDR1 is SGHRS and CDR2 YFSETQ. The CDR3 has 14 residues. V lost 5 bases and J lost 9; bases outside the gene matches: 10. The CDR3 region is CASRSETGAPEQFF. The CDR3 region has the DNA TGCGCCAGCAGATCTGAGACAGGGGCCCCTGAGCAGTTCTTC.

CDR3 bases: TGTGCCAGCAGACTTAACACCGGGGAGCTGTTTTTT. Protein product: CASRLNTGELFF. This chain connects TRBV11-3 to TRBJ2-2, with D unresolved. Trimming left V 6 bases short and J 2 bases short, with 4 bases between. The CDR3 is 12 residues long. Per the germline V gene, CDR1 is SGHNT and CDR2 is YENEEA. Together with reference TRBV11-3 and TRBJ2-2, the CDR3 gives the full variable domain: EAGVVQSPRYKIIEKKQPVAFWCNPISGHNTLYWYLQNLGQGPELLIRYENEEAVDDSQLPKDRFSAERLKGVDSTLKIQPAELGDSAVYLCASRLNTGELFFGEGSRLTVL.

This chain joins TRBV6-6 and TRBJ2-3; 12 bases are shared with TRBD2. Germline V gives CDR1 MNHNY, CDR2 SVGAGI (reference sequence). CDR3 size: 15 residues. V lost 5 bases and J lost 6; bases outside the gene matches: 6. This CDR3 is CASSTSGGIWDTQYF. Here the CDR3 DNA reads TGTGCCAGCAGTACTAGCGGGGGGATCTGGGATACGCAGTATTTT.

V usage is TRBV6-1 and J usage is TRBJ1-5; TRBD1 is a possible D gene (5 bases). Germline lookup yields CDR1 MNHNS and CDR2 SASEGT. The CDR3 consists of 15 residues. Trimming removed 5 bases at V and 2 bases at J, with 13 bases between. As DNA, the CDR3 is TGTGCCAGCAGTCGTCAGGGCGGTGGCAATCAGCCCCAGCATTTT. It yields the protein CASSRQGGGNQPQHF.

The rearrangement links TRBV5-1 to TRBJ2-1, with TRBD2 identical over 8 bases. The CDR3 is 15 amino acids. Germline CDR1 reads SGHRS; CDR2 reads YFSETQ. V lost 4 bases, J lost 9 bases, and 12 bases stayed unmatched. The CDR3 DNA follows: TGCGCCAGCAGCGGTAGCGGGAAGGTCGACAGTGAGCAGTTCTTC. This encodes CASSGSGKVDSEQFF.

This clone was seen a handful of times. The chain joins TRBV6-1 to TRBJ2-1; 8 positions agree with TRBD2. The CDR3 length is 15 residues. The V segment lost 6 bases and the J segment 7 bases; nucleotides outside the gene matches: 11. CDR1 and CDR2 from the germline V gene are MNHNS and SASEGT. The DNA for the CDR3 is TGTGCCAGCAGCTACAAGAGCGGGAGCGGGAATGAGCAGTTCTTC. This translates into CASSYKSGSGNEQFF.

This clone occurred once. V gene TRBV7-2 combines with J gene TRBJ2-7; tentatively, D is TRBD1 (5 bases). The CDR3 extends over 15 amino acids. CDR1 is SGHTA, CDR2 FQGNSA, per germline. The V end lost 1 base, the J end lost 7 bases, and 17 bases lay between the germline ends. CDR3: CASSLVSRVNDEQYF. DNA for the CDR3: TGTGCCAGCAGCTTAGTGAGCAGGGTCAATGATGAGCAGTACTTC.

The V gene is TRBV9, the J gene TRBJ2-3; D ambiguous. Trimming stripped 3 bases from V and 0 bases from J, with 14 bases between. CDR3 length equals 16 residues. Germline V gene data show CDR1 as SGDLS and CDR2 as YYNGEE. CDR3 sequence (DNA): TGTGCCAGCAGCGAGAGTTTTGTGATCAGCACAGATACGCAGTATTTT. Translating it yields CASSESFVISTDTQYF.

The chain has TRBV6-5 and TRBJ1-3, with 8 bases fitting TRBD1. Germline CDR1 reads MNHEY; CDR2 reads SVGAGI. The CDR3 totals 15 residues. With V trimmed by 6 bases and J by 5 bases, 9 bases remained unmatched. The chain's CDR3 is CASSAGTGIRNTIYF. Here the CDR3 DNA reads TGTGCCAGCAGCGCCGGGACAGGAATCAGAAACACCATATATTTT.

To note about this clone: Germline is not matched at one junction end, which may reflect a read error. The gene calls are TRBV2 and TRBJ2-4; weak D call: TRBD1 (6 bases). The CDR3 covers 15 residues. CDR1 and CDR2 from the germline V gene are SNHLY and FYNNEI. CDR3 DNA sequence: TGTGCCAGCAGTACCAGGGGAAATGGCAAAAACAGTCAGTACTTC. Residues: CASSTRGNGKNSQYF.

The rearrangement joins TRBV19 to TRBJ1-5; 10 bases fit TRBD1. The V gene end was trimmed by 4 bases and the J gene end by 5 bases; junction bases not matched to a gene: 5. CDR1 and CDR2 (germline): LNHDA, SQIVND (reference sequence). This CDR3 has 15 residues. CDR3 in amino acids: CASSTQGQGYQPQHF. CDR3 bases: TGTGCCAGTAGTACCCAGGGACAGGGGTATCAGCCCCAGCATTTT.

The V call is TRBV9, the J call TRBJ1-1, with D tentatively TRBD1 (5 bases). Germline V CDR1 and CDR2: SGDLS, YYNGEE. The V gene lost 1 base and the J gene lost 7 bases, with 14 bases spanning the gap. The CDR3 is 14 residues long. The CDR3 sequence: CASSVRQGAGEAFF. The CDR3 DNA sequence: TGTGCCAGCAGCGTACGCCAAGGGGCTGGTGAAGCTTTCTTT.

This chain uses TRBV5-1 with TRBJ2-7; D is perhaps TRBD1 (6 bases). The CDR3 has 14 residues. Per the germline V gene, CDR1 is SGHRS and CDR2 is YFSETQ. The V and J ends lost 4 bases and 2 bases respectively, with 13 bases between them. This CDR3 reads CASSIQDSTYEQYF. The CDR3 DNA reads TGCGCCAGCAGCATTCAGGACAGCACCTACGAGCAGTACTTC.